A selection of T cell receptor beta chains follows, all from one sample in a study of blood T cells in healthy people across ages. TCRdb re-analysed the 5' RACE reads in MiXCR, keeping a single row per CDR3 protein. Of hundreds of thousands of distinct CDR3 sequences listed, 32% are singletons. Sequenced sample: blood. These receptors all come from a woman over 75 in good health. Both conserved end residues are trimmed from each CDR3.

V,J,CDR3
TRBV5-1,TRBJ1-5,ASSLSGPGGRGNQPQH
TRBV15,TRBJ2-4,ATSRDRPAKNIRY
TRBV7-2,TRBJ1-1,ASSLGGFNTGAF
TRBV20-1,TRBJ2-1,SARFASGTSSYNEQF
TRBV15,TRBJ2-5,ATSKIGGETQY
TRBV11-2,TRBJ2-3,ASSPLGGETDTQY
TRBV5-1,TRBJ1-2,ASSRTSVAGGDYGYT
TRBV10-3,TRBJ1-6,AISESPEMGSPLH
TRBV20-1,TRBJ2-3,SAQTSGYAGQTQY
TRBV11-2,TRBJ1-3,ASSLRGGQGDTIY
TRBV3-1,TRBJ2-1,ASSHPGQGRNNEQF
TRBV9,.,ASSGLRLEQY
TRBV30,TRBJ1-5,AWDTGSDQPQH
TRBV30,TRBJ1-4,AWTTLGLREKLF
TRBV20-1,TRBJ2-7,SASRGFDLSYEQY
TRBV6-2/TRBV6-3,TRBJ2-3,ASKRGTSTSTDTQY
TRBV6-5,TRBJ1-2,ASSRGPSYGYT
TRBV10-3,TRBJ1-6,AISEWQDNSPLH
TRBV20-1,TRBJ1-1,SVNWGRNTEAF
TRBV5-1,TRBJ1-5,ASSLEAGSHQPQH
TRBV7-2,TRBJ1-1,ASTILRGTEAF
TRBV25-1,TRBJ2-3,ASSVYGTGLEGTQY
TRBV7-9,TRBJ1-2,ASSLGQGTGVDGYT